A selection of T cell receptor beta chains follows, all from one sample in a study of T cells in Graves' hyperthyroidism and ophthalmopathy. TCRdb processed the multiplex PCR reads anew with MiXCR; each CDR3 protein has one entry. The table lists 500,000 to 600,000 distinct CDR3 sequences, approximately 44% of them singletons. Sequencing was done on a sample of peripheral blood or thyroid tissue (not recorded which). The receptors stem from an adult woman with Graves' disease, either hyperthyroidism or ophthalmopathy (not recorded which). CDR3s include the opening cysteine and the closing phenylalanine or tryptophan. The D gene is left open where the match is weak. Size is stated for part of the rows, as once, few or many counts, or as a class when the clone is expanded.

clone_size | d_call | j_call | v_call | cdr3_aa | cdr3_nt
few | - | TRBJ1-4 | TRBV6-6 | CASSYSYGRNEKLFF | TGTGCCAGCAGTTACTCGTATGGACGGAATGAAAAACTGTTTTTT
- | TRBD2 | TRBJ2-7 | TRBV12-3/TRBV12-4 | CASSLFFGGSYEQYF | TGTGCCAGCAGTTTGTTCTTCGGGGGGAGCTACGAGCAGTACTTC
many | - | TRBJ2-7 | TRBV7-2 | CASSLDSSLIRYEQYF | TGTGCCAGCAGCCTGGACAGCTCCCTAATAAGATACGAGCAGTACTTC
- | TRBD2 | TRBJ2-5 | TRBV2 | CASSSRTSGRLSYQETQYF | TGTGCCAGCAGCTCCAGGACTAGCGGGCGGCTTTCGTACCAAGAGACCCAGTACTTC
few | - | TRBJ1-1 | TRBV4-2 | CASSQGGWGVGTEAFF | TGTGCCAGCAGCCAAGGGGGTTGGGGCGTCGGCACTGAAGCTTTCTTT
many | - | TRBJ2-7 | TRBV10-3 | CAISELGPGYEQYF | TGTGCCATCAGTGAGTTGGGACCTGGGTACGAGCAGTACTTC
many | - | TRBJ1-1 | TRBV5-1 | CASSLRTEVNTEAFF | TGCGCCAGCAGCCTTCGGACGGAAGTGAACACTGAAGCTTTCTTT
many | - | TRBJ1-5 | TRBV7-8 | CASSRLPRDKRFYNQPQHF | TGTGCCAGCAGCCGGTTACCAAGGGACAAAAGATTTTACAATCAGCCCCAGCATTTT
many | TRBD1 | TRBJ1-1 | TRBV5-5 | CASSPTGGDTEAFF | TGTGCCAGCAGCCCAACAGGGGGTGACACTGAAGCTTTCTTT
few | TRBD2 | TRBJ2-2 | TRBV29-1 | CSARTSVNTGELFF | TGCAGCGCCCGGACTAGCGTTAACACCGGGGAGCTGTTTTTT
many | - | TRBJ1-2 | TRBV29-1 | CSVDGYTF | TGCAGCGTCGATGGCTACACCTTC
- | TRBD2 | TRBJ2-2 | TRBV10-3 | CAISERTSRGELFF | TGTGCCATCAGTGAGCGGACTAGCCGGGGGGAGCTGTTTTTT
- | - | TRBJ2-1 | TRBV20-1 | CSAVRDTANEQFF | TGCAGTGCTGTCCGGGACACCGCCAATGAGCAGTTCTTC
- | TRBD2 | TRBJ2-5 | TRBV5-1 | CASSLLGLAGARETQYF | TGCGCCAGCAGCTTGTTGGGACTAGCGGGAGCAAGAGAGACCCAGTACTTC